A single count supports the clone carrying this T cell receptor (beta chain). Its antigen is not known. Sequence at one end of the junction differs from germline and may be a read error. These data belong to a study of tumor and adjacent non-tumor tissue in lung cancer. General study findings and limits: Tumor tissue had significantly higher TCR diversity than normal lung.

Germline V gene lookup returns CDR1 DFQATT and CDR2 SNEGSKA (reference sequence). The CDR3 is made up of 12 amino acids. TCRbeta libraries were built with three rounds of nested PCR, modified from ARM-PCR. From the multiplex PCR reads, TCRdb called clonotypes with MiXCR, one entry per CDR3 protein. Of approximately 120,000 distinct CDR3 sequences detected, roughly 80% appear once; the ten largest clones hold under 45%. No cell sorting was done before RNA was extracted from the tissue. Donors were chemotherapy-naive, newly diagnosed lung cancer surgical patients in China, August–November 2014. The source is a woman aged 55-70 years with non-small cell lung cancer. The chain has TRBV20-1 and TRBJ1-1; D remains ambiguous. The sequencing input was lung tumor tissue. DNA of the CDR3: TGCAGTGTTAGAGAGGTGAACACTGGAGCTTTCTTT. Its protein is CSVREVNTGAFF.